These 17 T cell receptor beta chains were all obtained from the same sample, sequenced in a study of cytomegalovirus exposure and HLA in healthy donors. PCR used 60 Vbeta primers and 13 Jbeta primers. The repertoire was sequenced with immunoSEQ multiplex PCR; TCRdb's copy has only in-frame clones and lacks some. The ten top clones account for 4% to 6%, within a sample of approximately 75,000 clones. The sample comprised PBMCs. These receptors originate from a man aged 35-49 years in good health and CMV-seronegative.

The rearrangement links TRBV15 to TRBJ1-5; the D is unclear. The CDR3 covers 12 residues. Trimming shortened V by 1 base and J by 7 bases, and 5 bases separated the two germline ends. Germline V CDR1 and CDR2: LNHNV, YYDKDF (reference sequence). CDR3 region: CATSRAGQPQHF. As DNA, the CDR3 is TGTGCCACCAGCAGAGCGGGGCAGCCCCAGCATTTT.

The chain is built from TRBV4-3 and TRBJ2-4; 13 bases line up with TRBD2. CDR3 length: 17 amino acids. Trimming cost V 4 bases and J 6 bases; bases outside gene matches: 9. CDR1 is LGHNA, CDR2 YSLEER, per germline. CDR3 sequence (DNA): TGCGCCAGCAGCCCCCTACTAGCGGGGGGGCCAGGAAACATTCAGTACTTC. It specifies CASSPLLAGGPGNIQYF.

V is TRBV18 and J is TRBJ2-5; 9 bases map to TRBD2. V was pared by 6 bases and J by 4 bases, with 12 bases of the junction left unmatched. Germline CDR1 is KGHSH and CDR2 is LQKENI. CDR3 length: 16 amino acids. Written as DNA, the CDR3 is TGTGCCAGCTCGCGACTAGCAGCGGGAGGCGGAGAGACCCAGTACTTC. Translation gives CASSRLAAGGGETQYF.

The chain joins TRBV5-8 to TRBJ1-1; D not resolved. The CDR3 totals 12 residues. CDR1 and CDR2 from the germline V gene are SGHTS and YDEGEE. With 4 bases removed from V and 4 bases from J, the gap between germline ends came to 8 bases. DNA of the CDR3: TGTGCCAGCAGCCCCCCTAGCACTGAAGCTTTCTTT. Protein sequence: CASSPPSTEAFF.

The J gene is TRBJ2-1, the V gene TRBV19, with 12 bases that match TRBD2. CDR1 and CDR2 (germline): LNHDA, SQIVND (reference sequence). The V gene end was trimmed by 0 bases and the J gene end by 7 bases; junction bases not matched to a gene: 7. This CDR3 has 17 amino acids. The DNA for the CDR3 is TGTGCCAGTAGTATAGATCCCCTAGCGGGAGGGCTGAATGAGCAGTTCTTC. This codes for CASSIDPLAGGLNEQFF.

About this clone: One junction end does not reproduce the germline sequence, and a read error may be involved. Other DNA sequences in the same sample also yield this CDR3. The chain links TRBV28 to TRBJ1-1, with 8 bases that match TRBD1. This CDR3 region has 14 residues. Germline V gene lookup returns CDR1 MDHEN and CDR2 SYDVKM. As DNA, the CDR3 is TGCGCCAGCAGATTAGACAGGGGTTACACTGAAGCTTTCTTT. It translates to CASRLDRGYTEAFF.

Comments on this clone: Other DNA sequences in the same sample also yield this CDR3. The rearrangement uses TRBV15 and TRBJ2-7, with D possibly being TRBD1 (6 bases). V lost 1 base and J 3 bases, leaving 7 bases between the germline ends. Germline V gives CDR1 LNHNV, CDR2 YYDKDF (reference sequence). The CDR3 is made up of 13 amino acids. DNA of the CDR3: TGTGCCACCAGCAGAGTGGACAGCTACGAGCAGTACTTC. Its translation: CATSRVDSYEQYF.

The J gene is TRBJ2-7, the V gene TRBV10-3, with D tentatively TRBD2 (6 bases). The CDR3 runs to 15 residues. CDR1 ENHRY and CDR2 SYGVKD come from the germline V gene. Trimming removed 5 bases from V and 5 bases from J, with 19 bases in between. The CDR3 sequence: CAISPNAGPAHEQYF. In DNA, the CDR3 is TGTGCCATCAGTCCTAATGCGGGGCCGGCTCACGAGCAGTACTTC.

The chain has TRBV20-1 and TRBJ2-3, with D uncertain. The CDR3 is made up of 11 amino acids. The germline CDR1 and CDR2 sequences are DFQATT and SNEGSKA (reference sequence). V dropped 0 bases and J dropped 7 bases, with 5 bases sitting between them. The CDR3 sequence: CSARDTYTQYF. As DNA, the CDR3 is TGCAGTGCTAGAGATACATATACGCAGTATTTT.

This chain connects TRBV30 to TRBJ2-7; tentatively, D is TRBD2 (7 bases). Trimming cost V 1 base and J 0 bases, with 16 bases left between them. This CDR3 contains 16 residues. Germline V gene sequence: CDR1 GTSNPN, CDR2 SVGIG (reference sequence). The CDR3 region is CAWSAGDYSLSYEQYF. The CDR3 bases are TGTGCCTGGAGTGCAGGGGACTATTCCCTCTCCTACGAGCAGTACTTC.

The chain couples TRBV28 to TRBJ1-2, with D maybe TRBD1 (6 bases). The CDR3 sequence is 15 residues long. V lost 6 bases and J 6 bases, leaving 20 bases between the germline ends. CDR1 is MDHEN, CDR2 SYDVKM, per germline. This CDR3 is CASRATGGGRDGYTF. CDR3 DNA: TGTGCCAGCAGGGCTACGGGGGGCGGGAGGGATGGCTACACCTTC.

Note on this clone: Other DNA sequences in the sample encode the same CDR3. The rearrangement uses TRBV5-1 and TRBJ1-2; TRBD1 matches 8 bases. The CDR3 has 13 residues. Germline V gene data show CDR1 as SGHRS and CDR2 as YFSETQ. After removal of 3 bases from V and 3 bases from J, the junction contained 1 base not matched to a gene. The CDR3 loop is CASSSQGDYGYTF. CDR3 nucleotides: TGCGCCAGCAGCTCACAGGGGGACTATGGCTACACCTTC.

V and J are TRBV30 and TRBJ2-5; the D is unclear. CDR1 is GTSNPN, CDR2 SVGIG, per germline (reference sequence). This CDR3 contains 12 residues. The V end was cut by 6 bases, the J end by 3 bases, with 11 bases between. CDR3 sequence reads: CACARLEETQYF. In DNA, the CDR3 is TGTGCCTGTGCGCGGCTAGAAGAGACCCAGTACTTC.

The chain's CDR3 is CASSWDRETEAFF. CDR3 coding DNA: TGTGCCAGCAGCTGGGACAGGGAGACTGAAGCTTTCTTT. This chain uses TRBV7-8 with TRBJ1-1; 9 bases line up with TRBD1. V lost 4 bases to trimming and J lost 5 bases; unmatched junction nucleotides: 2. Germline V gene sequence: CDR1 SGHVS, CDR2 FQNEAQ. The CDR3 covers 13 residues.

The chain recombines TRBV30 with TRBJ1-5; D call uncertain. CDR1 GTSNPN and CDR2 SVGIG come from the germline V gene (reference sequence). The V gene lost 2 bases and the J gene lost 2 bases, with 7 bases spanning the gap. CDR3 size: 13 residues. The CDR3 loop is CAWSLGGNQPQHF. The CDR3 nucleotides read TGTGCCTGGAGTCTCGGGGGCAATCAGCCCCAGCATTTT.

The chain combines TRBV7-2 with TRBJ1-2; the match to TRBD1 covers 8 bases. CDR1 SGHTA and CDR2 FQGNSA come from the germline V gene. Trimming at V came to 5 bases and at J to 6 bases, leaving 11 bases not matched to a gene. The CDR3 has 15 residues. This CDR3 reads CASSPKGQGGHGYTF. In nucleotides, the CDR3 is TGTGCCAGCAGCCCCAAAGGACAGGGAGGCCATGGCTACACCTTC.

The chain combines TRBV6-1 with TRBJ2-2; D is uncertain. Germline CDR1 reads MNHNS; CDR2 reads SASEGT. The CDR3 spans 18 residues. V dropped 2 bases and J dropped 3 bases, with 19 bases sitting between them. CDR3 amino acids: CASSESRPQQLYTGELFF. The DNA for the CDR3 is TGTGCCAGCAGTGAATCACGGCCCCAACAGCTATACACCGGGGAGCTGTTTTTT.